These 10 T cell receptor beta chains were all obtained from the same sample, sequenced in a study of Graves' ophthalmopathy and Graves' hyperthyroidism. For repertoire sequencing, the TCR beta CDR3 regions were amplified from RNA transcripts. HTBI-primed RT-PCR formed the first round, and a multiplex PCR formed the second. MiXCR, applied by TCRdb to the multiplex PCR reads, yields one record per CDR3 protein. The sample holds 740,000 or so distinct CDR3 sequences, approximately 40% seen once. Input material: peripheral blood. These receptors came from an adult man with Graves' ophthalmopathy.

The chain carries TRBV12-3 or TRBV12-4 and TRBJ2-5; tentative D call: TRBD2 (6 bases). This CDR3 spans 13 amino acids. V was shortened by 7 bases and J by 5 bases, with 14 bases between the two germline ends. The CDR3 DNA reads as TGTGCCAGCACCGATACCGCGGGGGAGACCCAGTACTTC. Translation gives CASTDTAGETQYF.

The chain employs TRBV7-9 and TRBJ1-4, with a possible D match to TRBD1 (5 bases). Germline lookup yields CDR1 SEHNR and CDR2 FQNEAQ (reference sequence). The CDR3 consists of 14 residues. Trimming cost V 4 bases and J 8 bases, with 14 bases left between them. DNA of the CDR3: TGTGCCAGCAGCTCTATGGGGGGATCCGAAAAACTGTTTTTT. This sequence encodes CASSSMGGSEKLFF. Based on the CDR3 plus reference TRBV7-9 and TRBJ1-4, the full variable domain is DTGVSQNPRHKITKRGQNVTFRCDPISEHNRLYWYRQTLGQGPEFLTYFQNEAQLEKSRLLSDRFSAERPKGSFSTLEIQRTEQGDSAMYLCASSSMGGSEKLFFGSGTQLSVL.

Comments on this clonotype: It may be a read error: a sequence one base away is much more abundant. CDR3 protein: CSAPAGEIHEQYF. CDR3 in DNA: TGCAGTGCTCCTGCAGGGGAAATCCACGAGCAGTACTTC. The J gene is TRBJ2-7, the V gene TRBV20-1; TRBD1 might be the D (6 bases). CDR1 and CDR2 from the germline V gene are DFQATT and SNEGSKA (reference sequence). This CDR3 has 13 amino acids. Deletions cut 5 bases from V and 5 bases from J, with 16 bases between.

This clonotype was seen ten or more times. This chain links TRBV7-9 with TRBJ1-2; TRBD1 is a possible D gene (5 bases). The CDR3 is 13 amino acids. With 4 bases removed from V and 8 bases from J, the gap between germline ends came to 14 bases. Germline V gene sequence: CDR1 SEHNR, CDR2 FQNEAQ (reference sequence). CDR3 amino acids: CASSWDARPGYTF. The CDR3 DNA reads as TGTGCCAGCAGCTGGGACGCGCGGCCGGGCTACACCTTC. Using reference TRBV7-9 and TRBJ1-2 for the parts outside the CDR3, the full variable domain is DTGVSQNPRHKITKRGQNVTFRCDPISEHNRLYWYRQTLGQGPEFLTYFQNEAQLEKSRLLSDRFSAERPKGSFSTLEIQRTEQGDSAMYLCASSWDARPGYTFGSGTRLTVV.

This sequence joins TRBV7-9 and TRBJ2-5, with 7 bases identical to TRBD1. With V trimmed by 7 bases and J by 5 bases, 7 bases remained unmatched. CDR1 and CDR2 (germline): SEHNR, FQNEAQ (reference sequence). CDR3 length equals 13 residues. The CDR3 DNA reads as TGTGCCAGCACCTCAGGGGGTCGGGAGACCCAGTACTTC. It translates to CASTSGGRETQYF.

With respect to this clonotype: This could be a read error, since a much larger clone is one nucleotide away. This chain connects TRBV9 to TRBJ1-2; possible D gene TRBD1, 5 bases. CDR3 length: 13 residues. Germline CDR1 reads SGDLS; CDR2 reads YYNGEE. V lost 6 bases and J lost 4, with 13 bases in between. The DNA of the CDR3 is TGTGCCAGCATAGCCGCAGGGACCTATGGCTACACCTTC. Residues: CASIAAGTYGYTF. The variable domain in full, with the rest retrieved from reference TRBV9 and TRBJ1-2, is DSGVTQTPKHLITATGQRVTLRCSPRSGDLSVYWYQQSLDQGLQFLIQYYNGEERAKGNILERFSAQQFPDLHSELNLSSLELGDSALYFCASIAAGTYGYTFGSGTRLTVV.

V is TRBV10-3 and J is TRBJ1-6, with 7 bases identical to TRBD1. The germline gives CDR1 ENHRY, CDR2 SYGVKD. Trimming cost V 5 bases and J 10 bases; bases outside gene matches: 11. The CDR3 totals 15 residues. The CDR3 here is CAISLEGASSSPLHF. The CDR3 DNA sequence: TGTGCCATCAGTTTGGAGGGGGCGTCTAGCTCACCCCTCCACTTT.

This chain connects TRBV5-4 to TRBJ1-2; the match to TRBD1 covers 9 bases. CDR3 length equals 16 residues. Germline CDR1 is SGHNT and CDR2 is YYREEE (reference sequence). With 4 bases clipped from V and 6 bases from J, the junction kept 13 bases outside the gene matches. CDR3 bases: TGTGCCAGCAGCGTGGAGGGGGGACAGGGAATTGATGGCTACACCTTC. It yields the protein CASSVEGGQGIDGYTF.

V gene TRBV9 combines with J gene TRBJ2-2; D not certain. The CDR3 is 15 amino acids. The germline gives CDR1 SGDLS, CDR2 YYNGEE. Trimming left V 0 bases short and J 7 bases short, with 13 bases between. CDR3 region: CASSVEGMGFGELFF. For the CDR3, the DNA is TGTGCCAGCAGCGTAGAGGGCATGGGGTTCGGGGAGCTGTTTTTT.

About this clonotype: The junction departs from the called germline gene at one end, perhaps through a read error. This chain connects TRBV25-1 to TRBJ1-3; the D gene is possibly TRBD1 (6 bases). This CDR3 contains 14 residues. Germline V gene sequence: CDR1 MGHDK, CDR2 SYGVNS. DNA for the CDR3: TGTGCCAGCAGAGAACAGGGAGCTGGAAACACCGTATATTTT. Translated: CASREQGAGNTVYF.